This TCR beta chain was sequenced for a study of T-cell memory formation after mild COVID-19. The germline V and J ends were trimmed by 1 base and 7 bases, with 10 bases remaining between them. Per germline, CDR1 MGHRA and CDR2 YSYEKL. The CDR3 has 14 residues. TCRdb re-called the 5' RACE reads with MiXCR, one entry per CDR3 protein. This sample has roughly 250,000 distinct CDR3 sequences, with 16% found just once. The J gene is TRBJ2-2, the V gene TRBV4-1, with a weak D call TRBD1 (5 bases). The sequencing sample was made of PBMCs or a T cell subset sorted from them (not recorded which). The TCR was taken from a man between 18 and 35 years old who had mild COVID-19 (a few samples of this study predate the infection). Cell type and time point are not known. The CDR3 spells CASSQGAGIGELFF. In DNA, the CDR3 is TGCGCCAGCAGCCAAGGAGCAGGGATCGGGGAGCTGTTTTTT.